This TCR beta chain was recorded in a study of T cell repertoires in breast cancer. The ends lost 1 base at V and 5 bases at J; junction bases unmatched: 9. The CDR3 length is 16 residues. Germline V lookup: CDR1 SGHVS, CDR2 FQNEAQ. During the second nested PCR, blocking oligonucleotides suppressed genes that were not paired. MiXCR, applied by TCRdb to the emulsion pairing reads, yields one record per CDR3 protein. Of roughly 39,000 distinct CDR3 sequences listed, over 40% were seen once; the top ten hold around three fifths. Paired alpha-beta TCRs of CD8+ T cells were analyzed by expanded emulsion RT-PCR. The sample holds a few counts of this clonotype.

Sequences were obtained from CD8+ T cells. This chain links TRBV7-8 with TRBJ2-3; 7 bases line up with TRBD1. This receptor was taken from a pool of human donors with breast cancer or a healthy control (not recorded which). CDR3 sequence reads: CASSLGGGGREDTQYF. The CDR3 region has the DNA TGTGCCAGCAGCTTAGGAGGGGGCGGTCGTGAAGATACGCAGTATTTT.